The source of this T cell receptor (beta chain) is a study of OX40 agonist ivuxolimab in advanced cancers. The repertoire was sequenced with immunoSEQ multiplex PCR; TCRdb's copy has only in-frame clones and lacks some. The repertoire holds just under 60,000 clones, with approximately 91% as singletons. Germline CDR1 MGHRA, CDR2 YSYEKL. The V end was cut by 1 base, the J end by 8 bases, with 5 bases between. There are 12 residues in the CDR3. This chain joins TRBV4-1 and TRBJ1-4, with unresolved D. This receptor was identified in an adult with an advanced solid tumor such as melanoma, head and neck, liver or kidney cancer. The sample here was CD4+ or CD8+ T cells sorted from blood, taken in a trial of the OX40 agonist ivuxolimab. The CDR3, as DNA: TGCGCCAGCAGCCAAGCACCGGAAAAACTGTTTTTT. This translates into CASSQAPEKLFF.